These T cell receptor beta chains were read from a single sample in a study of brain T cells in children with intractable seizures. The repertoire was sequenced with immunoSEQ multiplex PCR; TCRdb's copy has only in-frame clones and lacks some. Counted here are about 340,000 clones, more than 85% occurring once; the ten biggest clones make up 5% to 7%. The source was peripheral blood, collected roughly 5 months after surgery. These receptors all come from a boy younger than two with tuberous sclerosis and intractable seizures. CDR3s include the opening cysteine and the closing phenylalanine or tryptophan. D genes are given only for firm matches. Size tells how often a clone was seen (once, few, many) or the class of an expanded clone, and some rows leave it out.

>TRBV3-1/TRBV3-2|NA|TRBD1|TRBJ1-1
TGTGCCAGCAGCCAACAAACCTGGACAGGTGAAGCTTTCTTT
CASSQQTWTGEAFF
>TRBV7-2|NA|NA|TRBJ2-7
TGTGCCAGCAGCTTGAGGACGGTTGGAGGTTTTGAAGAGCAGTACTTC
CASSLRTVGGFEEQYF
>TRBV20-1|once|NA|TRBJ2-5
TGCAGTGCTGGAAAAAGAGAGACCCAGTACTTC
CSAGKRETQYF
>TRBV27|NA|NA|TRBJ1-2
TGTGCCAGCAGTTTATCGGGACATCCCATTTATGGCTACACCTTC
CASSLSGHPIYGYTF
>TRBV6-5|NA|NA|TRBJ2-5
TGTGCCAGCAGGGTGGGCCGGGAGACCCAGTACTTC
CASRVGRETQYF
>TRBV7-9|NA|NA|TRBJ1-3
TGTGCCAGCAGCTCACCGACGGGATCCTCTGGAAACACCATATATTTT
CASSSPTGSSGNTIYF
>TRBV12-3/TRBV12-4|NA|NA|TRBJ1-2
TGTGCCAGCAGTTTAGCTGCTAACTATGGCTACACCTTC
CASSLAANYGYTF
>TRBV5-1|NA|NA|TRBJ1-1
TGCGCCAGCAGCTTGGCAGAAGGGACTGAAGCTTTCTTT
CASSLAEGTEAFF
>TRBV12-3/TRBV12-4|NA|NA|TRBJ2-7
TGTGCCAGCAGGCAGACAGACTCCTACGAGCAGTACTTC
CASRQTDSYEQYF
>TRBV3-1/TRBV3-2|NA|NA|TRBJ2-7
TGTGCCAGCAGCCCTCGGTACGGGTACTACGAGCAGTACTTC
CASSPRYGYYEQYF
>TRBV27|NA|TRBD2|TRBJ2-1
TGTGCCAGCAGTTTCCCTAGCGGGGGATACAATGAGCAGTTCTTC
CASSFPSGGYNEQFF
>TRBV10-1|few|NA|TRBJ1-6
TGCGCCAGCAGTGAGTCGCGGACAGTAGGGTCACCCCTCCACTTT
CASSESRTVGSPLHF
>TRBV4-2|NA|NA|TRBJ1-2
TGTGCCAGCAGCCAAGAGGGGCAGGTTGGGATCACTAACTATGGCTACACCTTC
CASSQEGQVGITNYGYTF
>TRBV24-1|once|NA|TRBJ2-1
TGTGCCACCAGTGACTCCCTCCGGGACTTATACAATGAGCAGTTCTTC
CATSDSLRDLYNEQFF
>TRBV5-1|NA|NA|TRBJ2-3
TGCGCCAGCAGCTTGACCGGGACTAGCACAGATACGCAGTATTTT
CASSLTGTSTDTQYF
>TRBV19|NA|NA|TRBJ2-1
TGTGCCAGTAGTATTGAGCACTACAGCTCCTACAATGAGCAGTTCTTC
CASSIEHYSSYNEQFF
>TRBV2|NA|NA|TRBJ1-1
TGTGCCAGCAGTGCGGGGAACACTGAAGCTTTCTTT
CASSAGNTEAFF
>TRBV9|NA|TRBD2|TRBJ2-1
TGTGCCAGCAGCGTATTAGGGGTAGCGGGAGGACCAAGCGAGCAGTTCTTC
CASSVLGVAGGPSEQFF
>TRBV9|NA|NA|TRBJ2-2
TGTGCCAGCAGCGTAGTAAGCACCGGGGAGCTGTTTTTT
CASSVVSTGELFF
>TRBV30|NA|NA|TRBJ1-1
TGTGCCTGGACCTCCTTTCCCTTGAACACTGAAGCTTTCTTT
CAWTSFPLNTEAFF
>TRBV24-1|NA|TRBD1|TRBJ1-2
TGTGCCACCAGTGATACCACAGGGGGTTCTTTCGGCTACACCTTC
CATSDTTGGSFGYTF
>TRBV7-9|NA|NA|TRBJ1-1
TGTGCCAGCAGCTTCGAGATACAGGGTAAAGCTTTCTTT
CASSFEIQGKAFF
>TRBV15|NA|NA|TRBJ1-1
TGTGCCACCAGCAGAGGATCCGGAGAGGGGATTCGGGGGAACACTGAAGCTTTCTTT
CATSRGSGEGIRGNTEAFF
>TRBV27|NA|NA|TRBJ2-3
TGTGCCAGCTCCTCCAGGGGGGGCACAGATACGCAGTATTTT
CASSSRGGTDTQYF
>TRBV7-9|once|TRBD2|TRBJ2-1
TGTGCCAGCAGCCCCCCGGGACTAGCGGTATACAATGAGCAGTTCTTC
CASSPPGLAVYNEQFF
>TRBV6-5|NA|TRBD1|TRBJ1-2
TGTGCCAGCCGGTCAACAGGGGCCACTGGCTACACCTTC
CASRSTGATGYTF
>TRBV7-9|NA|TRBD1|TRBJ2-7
TGTGCCAGCAGCTTATCAGTCCGGGACAGCAACTACGAGCAGTACTTC
CASSLSVRDSNYEQYF
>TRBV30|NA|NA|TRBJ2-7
TGTGCCTGGAGTGTACAGGTCTACGAGCAGTACTTC
CAWSVQVYEQYF